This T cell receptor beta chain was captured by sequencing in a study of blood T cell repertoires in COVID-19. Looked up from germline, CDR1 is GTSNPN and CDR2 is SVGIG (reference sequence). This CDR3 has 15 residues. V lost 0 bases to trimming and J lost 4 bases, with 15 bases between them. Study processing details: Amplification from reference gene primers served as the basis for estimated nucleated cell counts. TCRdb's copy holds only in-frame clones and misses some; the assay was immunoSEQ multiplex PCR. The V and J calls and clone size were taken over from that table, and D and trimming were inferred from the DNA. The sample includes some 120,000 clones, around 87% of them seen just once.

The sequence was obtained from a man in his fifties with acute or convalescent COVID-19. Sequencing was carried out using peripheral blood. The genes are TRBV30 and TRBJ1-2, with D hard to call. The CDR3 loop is CAWSVRRPGTYGYTF. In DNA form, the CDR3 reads TGTGCCTGGAGTGTACGACGTCCGGGAACCTATGGCTACACCTTC. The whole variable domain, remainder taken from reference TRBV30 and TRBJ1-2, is SQTIHQWPATLVQPVGSPLSLECTVEGTSNPNLYWYRQAAGRGLQLLFYSVGIGQISSEVPQNLSASRPQDRQFILSSKKLLLSDSGFYLCAWSVRRPGTYGYTFGSGTRLTVV.